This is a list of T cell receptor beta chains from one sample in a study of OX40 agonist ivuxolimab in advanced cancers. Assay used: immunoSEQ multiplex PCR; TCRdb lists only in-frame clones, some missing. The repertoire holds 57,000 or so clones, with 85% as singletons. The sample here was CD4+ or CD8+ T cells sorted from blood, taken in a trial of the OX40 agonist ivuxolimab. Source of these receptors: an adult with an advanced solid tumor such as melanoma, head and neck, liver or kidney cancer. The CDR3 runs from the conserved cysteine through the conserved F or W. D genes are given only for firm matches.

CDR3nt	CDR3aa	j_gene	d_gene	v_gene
TGTGCCAGCAGCCCGGGGCCTAAACTAGCGGGAGGCCCCAATGAGCAGTTCTTC	CASSPGPKLAGGPNEQFF	TRBJ2-1	TRBD2	TRBV5-4
TGCGCCAGCAGCCAAGTTAGAGGGGTATGGGGCTACACCTTC	CASSQVRGVWGYTF	TRBJ1-2	NA	TRBV4-3
TGTGCCAGCAGCTTGTATTCTCAGAGGGACACCTTC	CASSLYSQRDTF	TRBJ1-2	NA	TRBV5-4
TGCGCCAGCAGTGAGATCTTCAGGGTGAACATCCCAGATACGCAGTATTTT	CASSEIFRVNIPDTQYF	TRBJ2-3	NA	TRBV10-1
TGTGCCAGCAGCCGGGGACTAGCGGGAAACAATGAGCAGTTCTTC	CASSRGLAGNNEQFF	TRBJ2-1	TRBD2	TRBV7-3
TGTGCCAGCAGCCAGGGTTATAACAATCAGCCCCAGCATTTT	CASSQGYNNQPQHF	TRBJ1-5	NA	TRBV6-6
TGTGCCAGCAGGTTCCAGGGGGCTGAATCACCCCTCCACTTT	CASRFQGAESPLHF	TRBJ1-6	TRBD1	TRBV6-1
TGCGCCAGCAGCCCCCTGCGTGGTGGACTAGCGGGGGAGACCCAGTACTTC	CASSPLRGGLAGETQYF	TRBJ2-5	TRBD2	TRBV4-1
TGCGCCAGCAGCGGGACGGTCAGCGGGGATAGCACAGATACGCAGTATTTT	CASSGTVSGDSTDTQYF	TRBJ2-3	TRBD2	TRBV5-1
TGTGCCATCAGTGCCCGGGACAGGGGAAACACCGGGGAGCTGTTTTTT	CAISARDRGNTGELFF	TRBJ2-2	TRBD1	TRBV10-3